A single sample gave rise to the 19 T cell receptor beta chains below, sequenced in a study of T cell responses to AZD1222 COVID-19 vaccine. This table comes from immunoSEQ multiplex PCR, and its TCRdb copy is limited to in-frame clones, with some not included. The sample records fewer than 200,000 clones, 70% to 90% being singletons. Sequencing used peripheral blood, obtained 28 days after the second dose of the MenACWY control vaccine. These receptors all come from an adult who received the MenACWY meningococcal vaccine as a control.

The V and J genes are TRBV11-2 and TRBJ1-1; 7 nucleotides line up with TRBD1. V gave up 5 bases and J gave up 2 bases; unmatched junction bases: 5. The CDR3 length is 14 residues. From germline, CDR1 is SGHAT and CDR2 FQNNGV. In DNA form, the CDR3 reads TGTGCCAGCAGCCCAGGGGGGCGCAACACTGAAGCTTTCTTT. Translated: CASSPGGRNTEAFF. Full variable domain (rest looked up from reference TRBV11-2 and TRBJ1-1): EAGVAQSPRYKIIEKRQSVAFWCNPISGHATLYWYQQILGQGPKLLIQFQNNGVVDDSQLPKDRFSAERLKGVDSTLKIQPAKLEDSAVYLCASSPGGRNTEAFFGQGTRLTVV.

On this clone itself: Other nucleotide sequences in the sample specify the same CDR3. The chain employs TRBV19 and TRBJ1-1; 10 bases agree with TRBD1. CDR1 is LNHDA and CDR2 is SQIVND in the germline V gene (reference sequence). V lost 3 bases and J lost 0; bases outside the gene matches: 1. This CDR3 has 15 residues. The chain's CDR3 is CASSMGQGMNTEAFF. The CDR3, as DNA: TGTGCCAGTAGTATGGGACAGGGGATGAACACTGAAGCTTTCTTT.

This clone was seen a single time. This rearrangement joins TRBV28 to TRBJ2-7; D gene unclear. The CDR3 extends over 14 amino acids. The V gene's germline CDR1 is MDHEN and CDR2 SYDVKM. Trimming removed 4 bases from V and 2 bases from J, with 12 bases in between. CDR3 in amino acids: CASSSSAITYEQYF. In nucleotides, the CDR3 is TGTGCCAGCAGTTCGAGCGCAATAACCTACGAGCAGTACTTC.

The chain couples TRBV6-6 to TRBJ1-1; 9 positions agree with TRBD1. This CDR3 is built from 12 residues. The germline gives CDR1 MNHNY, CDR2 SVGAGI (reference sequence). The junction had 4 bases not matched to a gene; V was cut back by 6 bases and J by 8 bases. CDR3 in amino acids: CASRSTGGEAFF. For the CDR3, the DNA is TGTGCCAGCAGATCCACAGGGGGCGAAGCTTTCTTT.

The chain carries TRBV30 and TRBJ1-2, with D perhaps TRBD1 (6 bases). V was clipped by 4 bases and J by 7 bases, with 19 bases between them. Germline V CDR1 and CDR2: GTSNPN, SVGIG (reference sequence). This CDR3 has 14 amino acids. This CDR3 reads CAWNTQGTGRGYTF. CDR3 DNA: TGTGCCTGGAACACACAGGGAACCGGGCGTGGCTACACCTTC.

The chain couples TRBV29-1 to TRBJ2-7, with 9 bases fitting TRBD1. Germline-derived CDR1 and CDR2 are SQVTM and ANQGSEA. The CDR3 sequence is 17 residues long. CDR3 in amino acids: CRYHPGQGKRGIYWQYF. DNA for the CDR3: TGCAGGTACCACCCGGGACAGGGAAAACGAGGGATCTACTGGCAGTACTTC.

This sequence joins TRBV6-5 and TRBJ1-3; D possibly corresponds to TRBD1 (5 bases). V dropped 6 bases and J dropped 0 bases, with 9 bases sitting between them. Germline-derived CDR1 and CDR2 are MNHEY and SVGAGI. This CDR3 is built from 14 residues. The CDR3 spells CASSPDNSGNTIYF. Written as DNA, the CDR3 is TGTGCCAGCAGCCCGGACAACTCTGGAAACACCATATATTTT.

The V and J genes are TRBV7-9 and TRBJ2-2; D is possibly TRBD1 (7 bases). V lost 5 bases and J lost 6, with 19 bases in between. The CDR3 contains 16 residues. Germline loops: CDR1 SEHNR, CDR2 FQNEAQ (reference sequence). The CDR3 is CASSPGGPTWAGELFF. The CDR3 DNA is TGTGCCAGCAGCCCAGGGGGGCCTACCTGGGCCGGGGAGCTGTTTTTT.

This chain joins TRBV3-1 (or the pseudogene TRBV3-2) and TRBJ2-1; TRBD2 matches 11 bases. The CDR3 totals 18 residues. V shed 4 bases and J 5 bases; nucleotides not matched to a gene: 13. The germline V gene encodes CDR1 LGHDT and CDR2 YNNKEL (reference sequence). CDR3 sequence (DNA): TGTGCCAGCAGCCCCCTTTTGTCCGGGACTAGCGGTAACAATGAGCAGTTCTTC. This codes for CASSPLLSGTSGNNEQFF.

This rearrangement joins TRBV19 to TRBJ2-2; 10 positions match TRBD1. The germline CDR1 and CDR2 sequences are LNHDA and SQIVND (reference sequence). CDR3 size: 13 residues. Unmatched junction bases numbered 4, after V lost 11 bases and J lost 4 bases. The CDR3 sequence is CASDRGGTGELFF. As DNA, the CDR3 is TGTGCCTCGGACAGGGGGGGCACCGGGGAGCTGTTTTTT. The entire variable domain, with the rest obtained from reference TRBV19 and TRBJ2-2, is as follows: DGGITQSPKYLFRKEGQNVTLSCEQNLNHDAMYWYRQDPGQGLRLIYYSQIVNDFQKGDIAEGYSVSREKKESFPLTVTSAQKNPTAFYLCASDRGGTGELFFGEGSRLTVL.

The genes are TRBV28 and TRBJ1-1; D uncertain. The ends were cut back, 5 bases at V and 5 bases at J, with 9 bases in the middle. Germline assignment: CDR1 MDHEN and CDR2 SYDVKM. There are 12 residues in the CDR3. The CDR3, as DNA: TGTGCCAGCAGTCCGGTCCTGACTGAAGCTTTCTTT. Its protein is CASSPVLTEAFF. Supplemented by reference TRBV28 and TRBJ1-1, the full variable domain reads DVKVTQSSRYLVKRTGEKVFLECVQDMDHENMFWYRQDPGLGLRLIYFSYDVKMKEKGDIPEGYSVSREKKERFSLILESASTNQTSMYLCASSPVLTEAFFGQGTRLTVV.

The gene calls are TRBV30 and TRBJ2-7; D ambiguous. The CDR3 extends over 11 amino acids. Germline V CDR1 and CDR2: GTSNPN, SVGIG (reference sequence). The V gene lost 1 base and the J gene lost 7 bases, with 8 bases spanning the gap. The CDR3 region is CAWSDPGEQYF. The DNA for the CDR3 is TGTGCCTGGAGTGACCCCGGTGAGCAGTACTTC. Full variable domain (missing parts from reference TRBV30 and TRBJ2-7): SQTIHQWPATLVQPVGSPLSLECTVEGTSNPNLYWYRQAAGRGLQLLFYSVGIGQISSEVPQNLSASRPQDRQFILSSKKLLLSDSGFYLCAWSDPGEQYFGPGTRLTVT.

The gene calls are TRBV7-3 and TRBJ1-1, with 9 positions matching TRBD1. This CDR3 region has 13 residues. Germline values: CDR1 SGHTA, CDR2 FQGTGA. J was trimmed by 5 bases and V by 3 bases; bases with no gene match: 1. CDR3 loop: CASSFDRGTEAFF. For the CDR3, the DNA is TGTGCCAGCAGCTTCGACAGGGGGACTGAAGCTTTCTTT. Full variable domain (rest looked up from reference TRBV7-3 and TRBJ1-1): GAGVSQTPSNKVTEKGKYVELRCDPISGHTALYWYRQSLGQGPEFLIYFQGTGAADDSGLPNDRFFAVRPEGSVSTLKIQRTERGDSAVYLCASSFDRGTEAFFGQGTRLTVV.

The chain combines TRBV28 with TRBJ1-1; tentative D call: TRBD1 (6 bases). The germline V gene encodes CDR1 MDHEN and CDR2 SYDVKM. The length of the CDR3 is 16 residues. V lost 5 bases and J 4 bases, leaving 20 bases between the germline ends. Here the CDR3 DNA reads TGTGCCAGCAGTGGCACCGGCAGGGGTCGGGGCACTGAAGCTTTCTTT. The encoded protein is CASSGTGRGRGTEAFF.

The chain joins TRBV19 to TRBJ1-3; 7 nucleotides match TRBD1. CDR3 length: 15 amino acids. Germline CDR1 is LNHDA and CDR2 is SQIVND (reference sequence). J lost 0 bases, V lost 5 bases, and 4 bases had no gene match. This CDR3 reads CASSVGTDSGNTIYF. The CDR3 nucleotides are TGTGCCAGTAGTGTGGGGACAGACTCTGGAAACACCATATATTTT.

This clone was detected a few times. The DNA of the CDR3 is TGTGCCAGCAGGTCTAAGACTAGCGGGATATCCTACGAGCAGTACTTC. Residues: CASRSKTSGISYEQYF. The rearrangement links TRBV27 to TRBJ2-7; 11 positions match TRBD2. Per the germline V gene, CDR1 is MNHEY and CDR2 is SMNVEV (reference sequence). The CDR3 is 16 amino acids. The junction had 8 bases not matched to a gene; V was cut back by 6 bases and J by 1 base.

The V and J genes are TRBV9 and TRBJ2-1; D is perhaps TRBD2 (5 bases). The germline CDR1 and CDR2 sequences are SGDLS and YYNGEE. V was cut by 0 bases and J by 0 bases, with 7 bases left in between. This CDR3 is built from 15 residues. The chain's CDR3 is CASSVGAGSYNEQFF. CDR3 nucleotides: TGTGCCAGCAGCGTAGGGGCGGGCTCCTACAATGAGCAGTTCTTC.

For the CDR3, the DNA is TGTGCCAGCAGCTTTAACAGGTCCCCCGGCTACGAGCAGTACTTC. Protein product: CASSFNRSPGYEQYF. The rearrangement joins TRBV11-2 to TRBJ2-7, with D possibly TRBD1 on 5 matching bases. The length of the CDR3 is 15 residues. V gave up 3 bases and J gave up 3 bases, with 15 bases separating them. Germline-derived CDR1 and CDR2 are SGHAT and FQNNGV.

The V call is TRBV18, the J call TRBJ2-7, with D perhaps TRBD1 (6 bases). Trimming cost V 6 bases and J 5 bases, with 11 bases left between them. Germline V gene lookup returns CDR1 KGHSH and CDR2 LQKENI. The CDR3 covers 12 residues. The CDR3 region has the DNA TGTGCCAGCTCGGCCAGGGACAACGAGCAGTACTTC. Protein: CASSARDNEQYF.